These T cell receptor beta chains were read from a single sample in a study of shared clonotypes between healthy human individuals. Profiling relied on immunoSEQ multiplex PCR, and the TCRdb table lists in-frame clones only, not all of them. The sample yields 400,000 to 600,000 clones, almost 80% seen once. What was sequenced was PBMCs. All receptors derive from a woman in her thirties or forties in good health. Some clones in this sample may be carry-over from other donors' samples. The CDR3 runs from the conserved cysteine through the conserved F or W. Fields, in order: J gene, D gene, V gene, CDR3 protein, CDR3 DNA. The D gene is left open where the match is weak.

TRBJ2-7 | NA | TRBV21-1 | CASSKAPYRSPVRRQGPFSYEQYF | TGTGCCAGCAGCAAAGCCCCCTACAGGAGTCCGGTAAGACGACAGGGTCCATTTTCCTACGAGCAGTACTTC
TRBJ1-2 | NA | TRBV5-4 | CASSYRQRGASGYTF | TGTGCCAGCAGCTACCGACAACGGGGCGCTAGTGGCTACACCTTC
TRBJ2-5 | TRBD1 | TRBV28 | CASSSPGQGRETQYF | TGTGCCAGCAGTTCCCCCGGACAGGGGCGGGAGACCCAGTACTTC
TRBJ2-2 | NA | TRBV7-2 | CASSSSFANTGELFF | TGTGCCAGCAGCTCCTCGTTCGCGAACACCGGGGAGCTGTTTTTT
TRBJ2-3 | TRBD1 | TRBV6-4 | CASSTTGGPDTQYF | TGTGCCAGCAGCACGACAGGGGGGCCAGATACGCAGTATTTT
TRBJ2-7 | NA | TRBV15 | CATSRRDINYEQYF | TGTGCCACCAGCAGACGGGACATAAACTACGAGCAGTACTTC
TRBJ1-2 | NA | TRBV5-1 | CASSLYGEGWGYTF | TGCGCCAGCAGCTTGTACGGGGAAGGCTGGGGCTACACCTTC
TRBJ1-3 | NA | TRBV28 | CASSKGRPGNTIYF | TGTGCCAGCAGCAAGGGTAGGCCTGGAAACACCATATATTTT
TRBJ1-4 | TRBD1 | TRBV15 | CATSGDREELRNEKLFF | TGTGCCACCAGCGGGGACAGGGAGGAGTTGAGAAATGAAAAACTGTTTTTT
TRBJ2-7 | TRBD2 | TRBV15 | CATSRGLAERSSYEQYF | TGTGCCACCAGCAGGGGACTAGCGGAGCGGAGTTCCTACGAGCAGTACTTC
TRBJ1-2 | NA | TRBV4-1 | CASSHPPAVNYGYTF | TGCGCCAGCAGCCACCCGCCCGCAGTTAACTATGGCTACACCTTC
TRBJ1-1 | NA | TRBV11-2 | CASSLDRALEAFF | TGTGCCAGCAGCTTAGATAGGGCACTTGAAGCTTTCTTT
TRBJ2-3 | NA | TRBV5-1 | CASSLTGDTDTQYF | TGCGCCAGCAGCTTGACTGGGGATACAGATACGCAGTATTTT